The 27 T cell receptor beta chains below were found in one sample sequenced in a study of a mutant IDH1 vaccine in newly diagnosed glioma. Time point in this sample: baseline, week 1 (first vaccination visit). The treatment is: pre-vaccination baseline after standard-of-care therapy. TCRdb's table, derived via immunoSEQ multiplex PCR, lists solely in-frame clones and lacks some. The table includes roughly 35,000 clones, 70% to 90% detected once. The source material was PBMCs, sampled from a glioma patient treated with radiotherapy, temozolomide or both. These receptors were collected from a woman aged 40 to 49 with glioma.

This chain joins TRBV4-3 and TRBJ2-1, with 8 bases lining up with TRBD1. V lost 1 base and J lost 6; bases outside the gene matches: 8. Germline V gene data show CDR1 as LGHNA and CDR2 as YSLEER. The CDR3 extends over 16 amino acids. CDR3 coding DNA: TGCGCCAGCAGCCAAGTGCCGGAAACAGGGGGCAATGAGCAGTTCTTC. Encoded protein: CASSQVPETGGNEQFF.

The chain employs TRBV6-6 and TRBJ2-7; TRBD2 agrees at 9 bases. V trimming: 2 bases; J trimming: 2 bases; junction bases outside the gene matches: 7. This CDR3 has 16 amino acids. The germline CDR1 and CDR2 sequences are MNHNY and SVGAGI (reference sequence). The CDR3 sequence is CASSYNLAGMPYEQYF. DNA of the CDR3: TGTGCCAGCAGTTACAATCTAGCGGGAATGCCCTACGAGCAGTACTTC.

This rearrangement joins TRBV4-1 to TRBJ1-5; the match to TRBD1 covers 9 bases. The CDR3 has 16 residues. Germline-derived CDR1 and CDR2 are MGHRA and YSYEKL. The junction had 7 bases not matched to a gene; V was cut back by 0 bases and J by 7 bases. CDR3 nucleotide sequence: TGCGCCAGCAGCCAAGAAGGGACAGGGTCGGGACAGCCCCAGCATTTT. Translation: CASSQEGTGSGQPQHF.

The sample holds a few counts of this clone. The chain couples TRBV14 to TRBJ2-3; 8 bases fit TRBD2. J was trimmed by 1 base and V by 4 bases; bases with no gene match: 10. CDR3 length: 17 residues. Germline V gene lookup returns CDR1 SGHDN and CDR2 FVKESK. CDR3 in DNA: TGTGCCAGCAGCCTAGGAACGCTAGCGGGTGGCACAGATACGCAGTATTTT. As protein: CASSLGTLAGGTDTQYF.

This chain uses TRBV12-5 with TRBJ1-1; D gene ambiguous. Germline assignment: CDR1 LGHNT and CDR2 FRNRAP. The V end was cut by 6 bases, the J end by 0 bases, with 14 bases between. The CDR3 spans 15 residues. The CDR3 DNA reads TGTGCTAGTGGGGACCATCAGCAGATGAACACTGAAGCTTTCTTT. This codes for CASGDHQQMNTEAFF.

The sample holds one count of this clone. V is TRBV7-2 and J is TRBJ2-3; 7 bases map to TRBD2. The CDR3 runs 15 residues. V lost 1 base and J lost 1; bases outside the gene matches: 2. Looked up from germline, CDR1 is SGHTA and CDR2 is FQGNSA. For the CDR3, the DNA is TGTGCCAGCAGCTTAGTCCTAGCGGGCACAGATACGCAGTATTTT. This translates into CASSLVLAGTDTQYF.

The V call is TRBV19, the J call TRBJ2-7; TRBD1 agrees at 7 bases. Trimming removed 5 bases from V and 5 bases from J; junction bases left unmatched: 0. Germline V lookup: CDR1 LNHDA, CDR2 SQIVND (reference sequence). The CDR3 has 11 residues. This chain's CDR3 is CASSGTDEQYF. CDR3 in DNA: TGTGCCAGTAGTGGGACAGACGAGCAGTACTTC.

This chain connects TRBV7-9 to TRBJ2-1, with 7 bases that match TRBD1. The V gene's germline CDR1 is SEHNR and CDR2 FQNEAQ (reference sequence). The V segment lost 3 bases and the J segment 10 bases; nucleotides outside the gene matches: 9. The CDR3 runs to 14 residues. The CDR3 is CASSFYEGAMEQFF. The CDR3 bases are TGTGCCAGCAGCTTTTATGAGGGGGCCATGGAGCAGTTCTTC.

The V call is TRBV28, the J call TRBJ2-7, with D tentatively TRBD1 (5 bases). The CDR3 spans 15 residues. Germline CDR1 reads MDHEN; CDR2 reads SYDVKM. Trimming removed 2 bases at V and 2 bases at J, with 13 bases between. The CDR3 loop reads CASSLVTGRPYEQYF. DNA of the CDR3: TGTGCCAGCAGTTTAGTAACAGGTCGCCCCTACGAGCAGTACTTC.

Here the CDR3 reads CASSSKGWLYEQYF. CDR3 bases: TGTGCCAGCAGCTCAAAGGGGTGGCTCTACGAGCAGTACTTC. The V gene is TRBV7-8, the J gene TRBJ2-7; D possibly corresponds to TRBD1 (5 bases). V was pared by 4 bases and J by 3 bases, with 13 bases between. The CDR3 extends over 14 amino acids. Germline CDR1 SGHVS, CDR2 FQNEAQ.

The rearrangement links TRBV7-2 to TRBJ2-2, with unresolved D. Trimming pared 2 bases from V and 3 bases from J, leaving 7 bases between. Germline V lookup: CDR1 SGHTA, CDR2 FQGNSA. This CDR3 contains 14 residues. In nucleotides, the CDR3 is TGTGCCAGCAGCTTACAACAGCACACCGGGGAGCTGTTTTTT. As protein: CASSLQQHTGELFF.

This clone has only one observation. The CDR3: CASSDQGLAGATDTQYF. In DNA, the CDR3 is TGTGCCAGCAGTGACCAAGGACTAGCGGGAGCCACAGATACGCAGTATTTT. The chain is built from TRBV6-1 and TRBJ2-3, with 13 bases lining up with TRBD2. Germline lookup yields CDR1 MNHNS and CDR2 SASEGT. The J segment lost 2 bases and the V segment lost 3 bases, leaving 5 bases of the junction unmatched. The CDR3 is made up of 17 amino acids.

The V call is TRBV13, the J call TRBJ1-4; possibly TRBD1 for D (6 bases). V was clipped by 0 bases and J by 5 bases, with 7 bases between them. From germline, CDR1 is PRHDT and CDR2 FYEKMQ (reference sequence). The CDR3 spans 14 residues. CDR3 DNA: TGTGCCAGCAGCTTAGGTCAGGGGAATGAAAAACTGTTTTTT. Translated: CASSLGQGNEKLFF.

V usage is TRBV19 and J usage is TRBJ1-2, with D tentatively TRBD1 (5 bases). CDR1 and CDR2 from the germline V gene are LNHDA and SQIVND (reference sequence). V lost 5 bases to trimming and J lost 2 bases, with 15 bases between them. The CDR3 consists of 15 residues. CDR3 protein: CASSSRPGTNYGYTF. CDR3 coding DNA: TGTGCCAGTAGTTCGCGCCCCGGGACCAACTATGGCTACACCTTC.

J is TRBJ2-7 and V is TRBV4-1, with 8 bases that match TRBD1. In germline, CDR1 is MGHRA, CDR2 YSYEKL. The CDR3 loop spans 15 amino acids. Trimming removed 2 bases from V and 5 bases from J; junction bases left unmatched: 8. The CDR3 bases are TGCGCCAGCAGCCAACCCTCGACAGGGGATGACGAGCAGTACTTC. Protein sequence: CASSQPSTGDDEQYF.

Only one count was recorded for this clone. The genes are TRBV29-1 and TRBJ2-5, with 12 nucleotides matching TRBD2. Germline V lookup: CDR1 SQVTM, CDR2 ANQGSEA. CDR3 length: 15 amino acids. The V gene end was trimmed by 5 bases and the J gene end by 5 bases; junction bases not matched to a gene: 9. The CDR3 region has the DNA TGCAGCGTTCGGGCTAGCGGGAGGGCCCACGAGACCCAGTACTTC. It translates to CSVRASGRAHETQYF.

This rearrangement joins TRBV2 to TRBJ1-1; D gene ambiguous. This CDR3 is built from 11 residues. The V and J ends lost 7 bases and 3 bases respectively, with 6 bases between them. CDR1 is SNHLY, CDR2 FYNNEI, per germline. The CDR3 bases are TGTGCCAGCAACGGCTACACTGAAGCTTTCTTT. The encoded protein is CASNGYTEAFF.

The chain links TRBV6-1 to TRBJ2-7; weak D call: TRBD1 (6 bases). This CDR3 has 13 amino acids. CDR1 is MNHNS, CDR2 SASEGT, per germline. Between the trimmed V and J ends, which lost 3 bases and 3 bases, there was a span of 9 bases. The CDR3 loop reads CASSEEQGYEQYF. In nucleotides, the CDR3 is TGTGCCAGCAGTGAGGAACAGGGCTACGAGCAGTACTTC.

The chain is built from TRBV7-2 and TRBJ1-3, with 9 bases that match TRBD1. In germline, CDR1 is SGHTA, CDR2 FQGNSA. Trimming cost V 4 bases and J 9 bases; bases outside gene matches: 10. This CDR3 is 15 amino acids long. The CDR3 nucleotides read TGTGCCAGCAGCTCCACGGGACAGGGTCTTCTCACCATATATTTT. This sequence encodes CASSSTGQGLLTIYF. The complete variable domain, with remaining parts taken from reference TRBV7-2 and TRBJ1-3, reads GAGVSQSPSNKVTEKGKDVELRCDPISGHTALYWYRQSLGQGLEFLIYFQGNSAPDKSGLPSDRFSAERTGGSVSTLTIQRTQQEDSAVYLCASSSTGQGLLTIYFGEGSWLTVV.

This clone was seen more than once but under ten times. The chain joins TRBV7-2 to TRBJ2-5; D possibly corresponds to TRBD2 (5 bases). The ends were cut back, 3 bases at V and 4 bases at J, with 6 bases in the middle. The length of the CDR3 is 12 residues. Germline V gene data show CDR1 as SGHTA and CDR2 as FQGNSA. The CDR3 nucleotides read TGTGCCAGCAGCTTGGCGGGAGAGACCCAGTACTTC. Translated: CASSLAGETQYF. The variable domain in full, with the rest retrieved from reference TRBV7-2 and TRBJ2-5, is GAGVSQSPSNKVTEKGKDVELRCDPISGHTALYWYRQSLGQGLEFLIYFQGNSAPDKSGLPSDRFSAERTGGSVSTLTIQRTQQEDSAVYLCASSLAGETQYFGPGTRLLVL.

The chain is built from TRBV2 and TRBJ1-2, with D hard to call. Germline V CDR1 and CDR2: SNHLY, FYNNEI. V was cut by 6 bases and J by 8 bases, with 19 bases left in between. CDR3 size: 14 residues. Here the CDR3 reads CASRSGMAAGGYTF. The CDR3 nucleotides read TGTGCCAGCAGGTCGGGAATGGCCGCGGGAGGCTACACCTTC.

J is TRBJ2-2 and V is TRBV9, with 8 bases aligning to TRBD2. The CDR3 is made up of 14 amino acids. V was clipped by 3 bases and J by 6 bases; unmatched bases: 4. Germline loops: CDR1 SGDLS, CDR2 YYNGEE. CDR3 loop: CASSAGGRPGELFF. The CDR3 DNA reads as TGTGCCAGCAGCGCGGGAGGGAGGCCCGGGGAGCTGTTTTTT.

The chain recombines TRBV5-1 with TRBJ1-4, with no clear D. The germline V gene encodes CDR1 SGHRS and CDR2 YFSETQ. Trimming removed 1 base from V and 2 bases from J, with 6 bases in between. There are 14 residues in the CDR3. In DNA form, the CDR3 reads TGCGCCAGCAGCTTGCTTTCCACTAATGAAAAACTGTTTTTT. Residues: CASSLLSTNEKLFF. The variable domain in full, completed from reference TRBV5-1 and TRBJ1-4, reads KAGVTQTPRYLIKTRGQQVTLSCSPISGHRSVSWYQQTPGQGLQFLFEYFSETQRNKGNFPGRFSGRQFSNSRSEMNVSTLELGDSALYLCASSLLSTNEKLFFGSGTQLSVL.

V usage is TRBV27 and J usage is TRBJ2-7; 7 nucleotides match TRBD1. The CDR3 has 15 amino acids. Germline CDR1 reads MNHEY; CDR2 reads SMNVEV (reference sequence). With 3 bases clipped from V and 3 bases from J, the junction kept 8 bases outside the gene matches. CDR3: CASSFVTGVDYEQYF. CDR3 nucleotide sequence: TGTGCCAGCAGTTTTGTTACAGGGGTCGACTACGAGCAGTACTTC.

This clone appeared a few times. The chain joins TRBV19 to TRBJ1-1; maybe TRBD1 (5 bases). The CDR3 has 17 residues. Per the germline V gene, CDR1 is LNHDA and CDR2 is SQIVND (reference sequence). Trimming removed 5 bases from V and 1 base from J, with 20 bases in between. CDR3 residues: CASSPATAGTANTEAFF. Written as DNA, the CDR3 is TGTGCCAGTAGTCCAGCGACCGCCGGGACGGCGAACACTGAAGCTTTCTTT.

CDR3 protein: CASPPWGSITEAFF. CDR3 DNA: TGCGCCAGCCCTCCGTGGGGGTCCATAACTGAAGCTTTCTTT. This chain connects TRBV10-1 to TRBJ1-1, with D possibly matching TRBD1 (5 bases). CDR1 WNHNN and CDR2 SYGVQD come from the germline V gene (reference sequence). This CDR3 has 14 amino acids. V lost 8 bases to trimming and J lost 5 bases, with 18 bases between them.

The V and J genes are TRBV28 and TRBJ1-2, with a weak D call TRBD1 (5 bases). V lost 5 bases to trimming and J lost 7 bases, with 14 bases between them. The germline V gene has CDR1 MDHEN and CDR2 SYDVKM. CDR3 length equals 13 residues. CDR3 residues: CASSGRAVGGYTF. In DNA, the CDR3 is TGTGCCAGCAGTGGCAGGGCCGTGGGTGGCTACACCTTC.